This TCR beta chain was identified in a study of cytomegalovirus exposure and HLA in healthy donors. Study findings and constraints: In a later analysis, a missense DCLRE1C variant was linked to TCR beta V- and J-gene trimming.

The CDR3 length is 16 residues. Trimming removed 4 bases from V and 4 bases from J, with 14 bases in between. In germline, CDR1 is SGHVS, CDR2 FNYEAQ. This clone was observed a handful of times. Its antigen is unidentified. PCR was performed using 60 Vbeta and 13 Jbeta primers. Clones were sequenced by immunoSEQ multiplex PCR, and TCRdb holds only the in-frame ones, with some missing. The repertoire holds about 120,000 clones, with less than 10% as singletons. Input material: PBMCs. The source of this sequence is a woman in her 40s in good health and CMV-seropositive. The genes are TRBV7-6 and TRBJ1-6; D is undetermined. The CDR3 reads CASSSLGDLYNSPLHF. CDR3 nucleotide sequence: TGTGCCAGCAGCTCCCTCGGGGATCTATATAATTCACCCCTCCACTTT.